This TCR beta chain comes out of a study of blood T cell repertoires in COVID-19. The CDR3 has 16 amino acids. Germline V lookup: CDR1 SEHNR, CDR2 FQNEAQ (reference sequence). The V and J ends lost 5 bases and 6 bases, in that order; junction bases with no gene match: 7. The method was immunoSEQ multiplex PCR; TCRdb's version includes in-frame clones alone and lacks a portion of them. The repertoire holds a few hundred thousand clones, with about nine tenths as singletons. This chain uses TRBV7-9 with TRBJ2-2, with TRBD2 matching 12 bases. Sequenced input: peripheral blood. The origin of this receptor is a man aged 18 to 29 with active or convalescent COVID-19. The CDR3 here is CASSQGTSGFPGELFF. The CDR3 coding sequence is TGTGCCAGCAGCCAAGGGACTAGCGGGTTCCCCGGGGAGCTGTTTTTT.